The present T cell receptor (beta chain) was sequenced within a study of T-cell memory formation after mild COVID-19. Overall study: The two donors had largely donor-specific TCR clusters. The study's findings and limits: The finding that pre-infection memory included some responding clones suggested that cross-reactive memory joined. Mainly CM and EM harbored the contracting CD4+ clones; mainly EMRA harbored the CD8+ ones.

TCRdb re-called the 5' RACE reads with MiXCR, one entry per CDR3 protein. The sample has hundreds of thousands of distinct CDR3 sequences; about a fifth are singletons. Germline V gene sequence: CDR1 SNHLY, CDR2 FYNNEI. The CDR3 length is 17 residues. Trimming cost V 8 bases and J 0 bases; bases outside gene matches: 16. To note about this clonotype: What it recognizes is unknown.

Material for sequencing was PBMCs or a T cell subset sorted from them (not recorded which). The source of this sequence is an adult woman who had mild COVID-19 (a few samples of this study predate the infection). Cell type and time point are not known. The gene calls are TRBV2 and TRBJ2-7; 7 nucleotides align to TRBD1. This CDR3 reads CASAHPFDRASSYEQYF. The CDR3 DNA follows: TGTGCCAGCGCCCACCCCTTCGACAGGGCCTCCTCCTACGAGCAGTACTTC.